This T cell receptor beta chain stems from a study of cytomegalovirus exposure and HLA in healthy donors. Trimming stripped 2 bases from V and 2 bases from J, with 12 bases between. The CDR3 runs to 15 residues. Per germline, CDR1 MNHEY and CDR2 SMNVEV (reference sequence). At the time of sampling, donors were nominally healthy, though unrecorded immune exposures were likely. The study, taken as a whole, reports: Later analysis showed TCR association rates varying by HLA locus, highest for DRB1 and lowest for HLA-C. V segments that were indistinguishable, TRBV6-2 and TRBV6-3 among them, were omitted from analysis. Both high specificity and high sensitivity reportedly marked the classifier's diagnosis of cytomegalovirus status.

PCR primers comprised 60 Vbeta and 13 Jbeta primers. The repertoire was sequenced with immunoSEQ multiplex PCR; TCRdb's copy has only in-frame clones and lacks some. This sample has about 98,000 clones, with around three quarters found just once. Worth noting for this clone: What it binds is not known.

This TCR was sampled from a man aged 55 to 70 in good health and CMV-seropositive. Sequenced material: PBMCs. The chain links TRBV27 to TRBJ2-5, with a weak D call TRBD2 (5 bases). The CDR3: CASSLTGIGQETQYF. For the CDR3, the DNA is TGTGCCAGCAGTTTAACGGGAATTGGGCAAGAGACCCAGTACTTC.